A single sample gave rise to the 14 T cell receptor beta chains below, sequenced in a study of cytomegalovirus exposure and HLA in healthy donors. This PCR relied on a set of 60 Vbeta primers and 13 Jbeta primers. Clones were sequenced by immunoSEQ multiplex PCR, and TCRdb holds only the in-frame ones, with some missing. The sample has about 130,000 clones, about 70% seen once; the top ten hold 7.3%. What was sequenced was PBMCs. The origin of the receptors is a male donor in good health and CMV-seronegative.

This rearrangement joins TRBV7-9 to TRBJ2-3; TRBD2 is a possible D gene (5 bases). The CDR3 is made up of 17 amino acids. From germline, CDR1 is SEHNR and CDR2 FQNEAQ (reference sequence). V gave up 3 bases and J gave up 0 bases, with 16 bases separating them. The CDR3, as DNA: TGTGCCAGCAGCTTGGGTACTGAGGGATCAAGCACAGATACGCAGTATTTT. Translating gives CASSLGTEGSSTDTQYF.

CDR3 nucleotide sequence: TGTGCCAGCAGTTCTCCAACTTTAAATGAGCAGTTCTTC. Residues: CASSSPTLNEQFF. This rearrangement joins TRBV11-3 to TRBJ2-1, with D uncertain. Deletions cut 6 bases from V and 7 bases from J, with 13 bases between. The CDR3 is made up of 13 amino acids. The germline V gene encodes CDR1 SGHNT and CDR2 YENEEA. The whole variable domain, filled in from reference TRBV11-3 and TRBJ2-1, reads EAGVVQSPRYKIIEKKQPVAFWCNPISGHNTLYWYLQNLGQGPELLIRYENEEAVDDSQLPKDRFSAERLKGVDSTLKIQPAELGDSAVYLCASSSPTLNEQFFGPGTRLTVL.

A single count supports this clone. The V call is TRBV4-2, the J call TRBJ2-5, with D perhaps TRBD1 (5 bases). The end of the DNA is better explained by TRBJ2-7, so the J call may be wrong. The CDR3 contains 14 residues. CDR1 and CDR2 from the germline V gene are LGHNA and YNFKEQ. The CDR3: CASSQGGPGYEQYF. DNA for the CDR3: TGTGCCAGCAGCCAAGGGGGCCCGGGTTACGAGCAGTACTTC.

This chain uses TRBV4-3 with TRBJ2-7; the D is unclear. Germline values: CDR1 LGHNA, CDR2 YSLEER. Trimming left V 1 base short and J 0 bases short, with 7 bases between. There are 14 residues in the CDR3. CDR3 DNA sequence: TGCGCCAGCAGCCAAGGGCAGTTCTCCTACGAGCAGTACTTC. Translated, it gives CASSQGQFSYEQYF.

The chain uses TRBV28 and TRBJ1-1; D might be TRBD1 (5 bases). CDR1 is MDHEN and CDR2 is SYDVKM in the germline V gene. The CDR3 runs 11 residues. Trimming took off 3 bases at V and 11 bases at J, with 10 bases between the two ends. Written as DNA, the CDR3 is TGTGCCAGCAGTTTGGGGCTAAAGGCTTTCTTT. Translating it yields CASSLGLKAFF.

The V and J genes are TRBV19 and TRBJ2-3; a weak D match, TRBD1 (6 bases). The CDR3 loop spans 17 amino acids. In germline, CDR1 is LNHDA, CDR2 SQIVND (reference sequence). The ends were cut back, 3 bases at V and 1 base at J, with 17 bases in the middle. This CDR3 is CASSMAGGAFGTDTQYF. The CDR3 DNA follows: TGTGCCAGTAGTATGGCTGGGGGCGCTTTTGGCACAGATACGCAGTATTTT.

The gene calls are TRBV5-1 and TRBJ2-6, with TRBD1 as a possible D gene (6 bases). The V gene's germline CDR1 is SGHRS and CDR2 YFSETQ. The germline V and J ends were trimmed by 3 bases and 0 bases, with 16 bases remaining between them. CDR3 length equals 18 residues. The CDR3 is CASSSIPIGGSGANVLTF. For the CDR3, the DNA is TGCGCCAGCAGCTCAATACCCATAGGGGGCTCTGGGGCCAACGTCCTGACTTTC.

The chain combines TRBV4-1 with TRBJ1-1; TRBD1 is a possible D gene (6 bases). Trimming stripped 4 bases from V and 11 bases from J, with 17 bases between. CDR1 MGHRA and CDR2 YSYEKL come from the germline V gene. This CDR3 comprises 13 residues. The CDR3 sequence: CASSRGEGTRAFF. CDR3 coding DNA: TGCGCCAGCAGCCGGGGGGAGGGGACAAGGGCTTTCTTT.

This chain uses TRBV28 with TRBJ1-1; no clear D. Germline assignment: CDR1 MDHEN and CDR2 SYDVKM. Between the trimmed V and J ends, which lost 6 bases and 5 bases, there was a span of 10 bases. This CDR3 is 12 amino acids long. CDR3 nucleotide sequence: TGTGCCAGCAGACCAACTCTGACTGAAGCTTTCTTT. Protein: CASRPTLTEAFF.

The genes are TRBV14 and TRBJ1-1; D is unresolved. Trimming removed 0 bases from V and 11 bases from J, with 13 bases in between. The CDR3 spans 13 residues. Germline lookup yields CDR1 SGHDN and CDR2 FVKESK. CDR3 loop: CASSQDLAGLAFF. CDR3 nucleotides: TGTGCCAGCAGCCAAGATCTGGCAGGCCTCGCTTTCTTT.

This clone was recorded a few times. The chain combines TRBV4-2 with TRBJ2-1; a weak D match, TRBD2 (5 bases). Trimming took 3 bases from V and 2 from J, leaving 11 bases between them. CDR1 is LGHNA, CDR2 YNFKEQ, per germline. This CDR3 contains 15 residues. The CDR3 coding sequence is TGTGCCAGCAGCCACGAGCTAGCCCCCTACAATGAGCAGTTCTTC. This sequence encodes CASSHELAPYNEQFF.

The chain couples TRBV6-4 to TRBJ2-6; D not resolved. Germline V CDR1 and CDR2: MRHNA, SNTAGT. V lost 7 bases and J 0 bases, leaving 19 bases between the germline ends. The CDR3 sequence is 18 residues long. The CDR3 loop reads CASNPETHQDSGANVLTF. The CDR3 DNA reads TGTGCCAGCAATCCCGAGACCCACCAGGACTCTGGGGCCAACGTCCTGACTTTC.

The gene calls are TRBV19 and TRBJ2-1, with a tentative D call TRBD2 (6 bases). Germline CDR1 is LNHDA and CDR2 is SQIVND (reference sequence). V gave up 7 bases and J gave up 5 bases, with 12 bases separating them. This CDR3 has 13 residues. The CDR3 is CASISGDDNEQFF. The CDR3 DNA reads TGTGCCAGTATCTCGGGAGACGACAATGAGCAGTTCTTC.

The chain is built from TRBV27 and TRBJ2-5; 14 positions agree with TRBD2. This CDR3 has 15 residues. CDR1 and CDR2 (germline): MNHEY, SMNVEV (reference sequence). V was clipped by 5 bases and J by 4 bases; unmatched bases: 3. CDR3 in amino acids: CASSAGLAGAETQYF. The CDR3 DNA reads as TGTGCCAGCAGTGCGGGACTAGCGGGAGCAGAGACCCAGTACTTC.